Listed below are T cell receptor beta chains from one sample, sequenced in a study of CD8 T cells in Susac syndrome. TCRdb fed the immunoSEQ multiplex PCR reads into MiXCR, producing one record per CDR3 protein. Of 160,000 or so distinct CDR3 sequences listed, less than 95% are singletons. The sample was CD4+ T cells from PBMCs. The receptors here all came from a human donor with multiple sclerosis. Each CDR3 is given with its conserved first and last residue. The D gene is left open where the match is weak. Rows may omit the clone size; those that give it use once, few, many or a size class.

j_call	d_call	cdr3_length	clone_size	v_call	cdr3_aa	cdr3_nt
TRBJ2-5	NA	12	NA	TRBV10-3	CAISGSPETQYF	TGTGCCATCAGTGGATCCCCAGAGACCCAGTACTTC
TRBJ2-2	TRBD1	16	NA	TRBV5-6	CASSLTGTGIAGELFF	TGTGCCAGCAGCTTGACCGGGACAGGGATCGCCGGGGAGCTGTTTTTT
TRBJ1-1	TRBD1	13	NA	TRBV12-3/TRBV12-4	CASRGQPNTEAFF	TGTGCCAGCAGGGGACAGCCGAACACTGAAGCTTTCTTT
TRBJ2-4	NA	13	NA	TRBV20-1	CSARPSTHNIQYF	TGCAGTGCTAGACCTTCGACCCATAACATTCAGTACTTC
TRBJ1-5	NA	14	NA	TRBV7-2	CASSFQSNAEPQHF	TGTGCCAGCAGCTTCCAATCAAACGCGGAGCCCCAGCATTTT
TRBJ1-1	NA	14	NA	TRBV2	CASSVRGPNTEAFF	TGTGCCAGCAGTGTAAGAGGGCCGAACACTGAAGCTTTCTTT
TRBJ2-1	TRBD2	16	NA	TRBV5-1	CASRAPGLAGEGEQFF	TGCGCCAGCCGGGCCCCGGGACTAGCGGGAGAGGGTGAGCAGTTCTTC
TRBJ1-5	TRBD1	15	NA	TRBV28	CASSLRQGGPQPQHF	TGTGCCAGCAGTCTCCGACAGGGAGGCCCTCAGCCCCAGCATTTT
TRBJ2-7	NA	13	NA	TRBV30	CAWSVAADYEQYF	TGTGCCTGGAGTGTAGCGGCGGATTACGAGCAGTACTTC
TRBJ2-3	TRBD2	15	NA	TRBV9	CASSSGPRGGDTQYF	TGTGCCAGCTCTAGCGGGCCTCGGGGTGGGGATACGCAGTATTTT
TRBJ1-2	NA	15	NA	TRBV29-1	CSVGGPGLINYGYTF	TGCAGCGTAGGGGGTCCAGGGCTTATCAACTATGGCTACACCTTC
TRBJ2-5	TRBD2	16	once	TRBV6-2/TRBV6-3	CASSLGLAGSEETQYF	TGTGCCAGCAGTCTCGGACTAGCGGGATCGGAGGAGACCCAGTACTTC
TRBJ1-5	NA	15	NA	TRBV27	CASGTEPYSNQPQHF	TGTGCCAGTGGGACGGAACCTTATAGCAATCAGCCCCAGCATTTT
TRBJ2-3	NA	13	NA	TRBV15	CATKAGTSDTQYF	TGTGCCACCAAGGCGGGAACGTCAGATACGCAGTATTTT
TRBJ1-2	NA	13	NA	TRBV12-3/TRBV12-4	CASGVGAGYGYTF	TGTGCCAGCGGGGTGGGGGCAGGCTATGGCTACACCTTC
TRBJ2-6	NA	13	NA	TRBV6-2/TRBV6-3	CASIPTGANVLTF	TGTGCCAGCATCCCGACTGGGGCCAACGTCCTGACTTTC
TRBJ2-7	NA	13	NA	TRBV20-1	CSANGLTDTEQYF	TGCAGTGCCAATGGCCTAACAGATACCGAGCAGTACTTC
TRBJ2-2	NA	14	NA	TRBV7-2	CASSFVQGTGELFF	TGTGCCAGCAGCTTTGTGCAGGGGACCGGGGAGCTGTTTTTT
TRBJ2-6	NA	15	NA	TRBV7-2	CASSSLPSGANVLTF	TGTGCCAGCAGCTCCCTTCCTTCTGGGGCCAACGTCCTGACTTTC
TRBJ2-5	NA	13	NA	TRBV19	CASSIGPDGGQYF	TGTGCCAGTAGTATTGGTCCTGATGGTGGCCAGTACTTC
TRBJ2-1	NA	14	NA	TRBV30	CAWQTSFGSNEQFF	TGTGCCTGGCAGACTAGTTTCGGGTCCAATGAGCAGTTCTTC
TRBJ1-6	NA	16	NA	TRBV6-2/TRBV6-3	CASSYRRSSYNSPLHF	TGTGCCAGCAGTTACAGGCGGAGCTCCTATAATTCACCCCTCCACTTT
TRBJ2-4	TRBD2	14	once	TRBV5-1	CASSPGLAANIQYF	TGCGCCAGCAGCCCCGGACTAGCTGCCAACATTCAGTACTTC
TRBJ1-1	TRBD1	14	NA	TRBV27	CASTQTGWNTEAFF	TGTGCCAGCACGCAGACAGGGTGGAACACTGAAGCTTTCTTT
TRBJ2-1	NA	11	NA	TRBV12-5	CASGLEVEQFF	TGTGCTAGTGGTTTGGAGGTTGAGCAGTTCTTC
TRBJ1-3	TRBD1	17	NA	TRBV7-9	CASSLTRGQGTGNTIYF	TGTGCCAGCAGCTTGACAAGGGGGCAGGGTACTGGAAACACCATATATTTT
TRBJ1-2	NA	13	NA	TRBV7-8	CASSLVIGGGYTF	TGTGCCAGCAGCTTAGTAATTGGGGGGGGCTACACCTTC
TRBJ2-5	NA	13	NA	TRBV12-3/TRBV12-4	CASSSGPLETQYF	TGTGCCAGCAGTTCCGGACCTCTAGAGACCCAGTACTTC
TRBJ2-7	NA	12	NA	TRBV4-1	CASSQLGYEQYF	TGCGCCAGCAGCCAACTCGGATACGAGCAGTACTTC
TRBJ2-2	NA	20	NA	TRBV15	CATSREVVDIRLGNTGELFF	TGTGCCACCAGCAGAGAGGTGGTTGACATAAGACTAGGTAACACCGGGGAGCTGTTTTTT
TRBJ1-2	NA	10	NA	TRBV20-1	CSAPGDGYTF	TGCAGTGCCCCAGGGGACGGCTACACCTTC
TRBJ2-5	TRBD2	16	once	TRBV20-1	CSAISAGNLLQETQYF	TGCAGTGCTATATCAGCGGGAAATCTTCTCCAAGAGACCCAGTACTTC
TRBJ2-3	NA	12	NA	TRBV6-5	CASSYDRDTQYF	TGTGCCAGCAGTTACGATAGAGATACGCAGTATTTT
TRBJ2-3	TRBD2	17	NA	TRBV13	CASTTGLAELSTDTQYF	TGTGCCAGCACTACGGGACTAGCGGAACTAAGCACAGATACGCAGTATTTT
TRBJ2-1	TRBD2	16	NA	TRBV7-2	CASSHGLAGAYNEQFF	TGTGCCAGCAGCCACGGGCTAGCGGGAGCCTACAATGAGCAGTTCTTC
TRBJ2-3	TRBD1	14	NA	TRBV29-1	CSASTGEVTDTQYF	TGCAGCGCCTCGACAGGGGAGGTCACAGATACGCAGTATTTT
TRBJ2-7	NA	13	NA	TRBV5-1	CASSPDGKYEQYF	TGCGCCAGCAGCCCGGACGGGAAATACGAGCAGTACTTC
TRBJ2-1	NA	11	NA	TRBV10-3	CAIGDIADQFF	TGTGCCATCGGGGATATAGCGGACCAGTTCTTC
TRBJ1-2	NA	13	NA	TRBV29-1	CSVERGAGLGYTF	TGCAGCGTTGAACGGGGAGCTGGCCTTGGCTACACCTTC
TRBJ2-1	TRBD1	15	NA	TRBV12-3/TRBV12-4	CASSNRGSSYNEQFF	TGTGCCAGCAGCAACAGGGGAAGCTCCTACAATGAGCAGTTCTTC
TRBJ2-1	TRBD2	12	NA	TRBV12-3/TRBV12-4	CASSPRLAGAIF	TGTGCCAGCAGCCCTCGACTAGCGGGAGCGATCTTC
TRBJ2-7	NA	13	NA	TRBV28	CASAGTPRYEQYF	TGTGCCAGCGCCGGGACACCGCGCTACGAGCAGTACTTC
TRBJ1-1	NA	15	once	TRBV5-1	CASSPTTGLNTEAFF	TGCGCCAGCAGCCCCACTACAGGGCTGAACACTGAAGCTTTCTTT
TRBJ2-1	NA	15	NA	TRBV29-1	CSGGGGPNSYNEQFF	TGCAGCGGGGGAGGGGGCCCAAACTCCTACAATGAGCAGTTCTTC
TRBJ1-1	NA	15	NA	TRBV7-3	CASSLGAGVDTEAFF	TGTGCCAGCAGCTTAGGAGCGGGGGTGGACACTGAAGCTTTCTTT
TRBJ1-1	NA	14	NA	TRBV20-1	CSASDMTVNTEAFF	TGCAGTGCTAGCGACATGACAGTGAACACTGAAGCTTTCTTT
TRBJ1-4	NA	16	NA	TRBV28	CASSPRAGRSNEKLFF	TGTGCCAGCAGTCCGCGTGCGGGAAGGTCTAATGAAAAACTGTTTTTT